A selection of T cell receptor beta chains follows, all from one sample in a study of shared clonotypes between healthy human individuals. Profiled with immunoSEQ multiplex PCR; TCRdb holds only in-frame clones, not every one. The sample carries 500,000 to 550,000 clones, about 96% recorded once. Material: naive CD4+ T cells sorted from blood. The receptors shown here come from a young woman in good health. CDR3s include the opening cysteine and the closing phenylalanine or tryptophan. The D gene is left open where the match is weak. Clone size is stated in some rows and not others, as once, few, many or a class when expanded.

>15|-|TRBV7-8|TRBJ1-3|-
TGTGCCAGCAGCTTCACGACAGACTCTGGAAACACCATATATTTT
CASSFTTDSGNTIYF
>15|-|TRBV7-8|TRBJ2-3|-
TGTGCCAGCAGCTTACAAGCGTATAGCACAGATACGCAGTATTTT
CASSLQAYSTDTQYF
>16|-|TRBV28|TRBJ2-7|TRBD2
TGTGCCAGCAGTTTGGCAGCGAGGCTAGCGGGCCACGAGCAGTACTTC
CASSLAARLAGHEQYF
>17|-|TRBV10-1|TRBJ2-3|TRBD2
TGCGCCAGCAGTGGACTAGCGGGAGGGCCACGCACAGATACGCAGTATTTT
CASSGLAGGPRTDTQYF
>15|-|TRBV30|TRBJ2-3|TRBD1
TGTGCCTGGAGTGAGGGGGCCGGAAGCACAGATACGCAGTATTTT
CAWSEGAGSTDTQYF
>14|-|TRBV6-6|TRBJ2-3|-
TGTGCCAGCAGTTCTGGGGGGCGCACAGATACGCAGTATTTT
CASSSGGRTDTQYF
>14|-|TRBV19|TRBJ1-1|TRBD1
TGTGCCAGTAGCCGGACAGGGGTGAACACTGAAGCTTTCTTT
CASSRTGVNTEAFF
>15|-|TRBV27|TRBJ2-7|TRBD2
TGTGCCAGCAGTGTCAGCGGGAGAGGATCCTACGAGCAGTACTTC
CASSVSGRGSYEQYF
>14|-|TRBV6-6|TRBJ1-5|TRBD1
TGTGCCAGCAGTCGGACAGGGGGTTATCAGCCCCAGCATTTT
CASSRTGGYQPQHF
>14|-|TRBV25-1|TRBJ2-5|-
TGTGCCAGCAGTGAAAGACAGGTCGGGGAGACCCAGTACTTC
CASSERQVGETQYF
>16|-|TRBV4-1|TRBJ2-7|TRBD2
TGCGCCAGCAGCCAAGCTAGCGGAGGGGCCCGATACGAGCAGTACTTC
CASSQASGGARYEQYF
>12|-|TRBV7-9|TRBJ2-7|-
TGTGCCAGCAGCCCTAGCAGCTTCGAGCAGTACTTC
CASSPSSFEQYF
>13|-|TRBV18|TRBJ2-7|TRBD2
TGTGCCAGCTCACCACAGCGGGAGAACGAGCAGTACTTC
CASSPQRENEQYF
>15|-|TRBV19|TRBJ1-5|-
TGTGCCAGTAGTACGGAGGGGAGGAGGGATCAGCCCCAGCATTTT
CASSTEGRRDQPQHF
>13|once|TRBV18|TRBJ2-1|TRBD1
TGTGCCAGCCTTAACAGGGGGGCCAATGAGCAGTTCTTC
CASLNRGANEQFF
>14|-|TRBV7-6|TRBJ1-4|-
TGTGCCAGCAGCTTACAACAGTCAAATGAAAAACTGTTTTTT
CASSLQQSNEKLFF
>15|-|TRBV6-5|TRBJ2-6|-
TGTGCCAGCAGTTTAGGGCCCCCTGGGGCCAACGTCCTGACTTTC
CASSLGPPGANVLTF
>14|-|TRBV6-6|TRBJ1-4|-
TGTGCCAGCCGGAACCGGGCAACTAATGAAAAACTGTTTTTT
CASRNRATNEKLFF
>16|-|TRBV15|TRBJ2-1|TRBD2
TGTGCCACCAGCAGTCGGCCTAGCGGGAGTTTGAATGAGCAGTTCTTC
CATSSRPSGSLNEQFF
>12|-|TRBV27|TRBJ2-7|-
TGTGCCAGCAGTCCCCTAGGGAACGAGCAGTACTTC
CASSPLGNEQYF
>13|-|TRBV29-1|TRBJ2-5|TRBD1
TGCAGCGTCGACAGGGGAAACCAAGAGACCCAGTACTTC
CSVDRGNQETQYF
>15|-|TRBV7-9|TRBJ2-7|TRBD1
TGTGCCAGCAGCTTATCCTCCGGACAGGGTTTCGAGCAGTACTTC
CASSLSSGQGFEQYF